A selection of T cell receptor beta chains follows, all from one sample in a study of T cell responses to AZD1222 COVID-19 vaccine. This table comes from immunoSEQ multiplex PCR, and its TCRdb copy is limited to in-frame clones, with some not included. The sample carries 65,000 to 100,000 clones, about nine tenths recorded once. Here the sequenced sample was peripheral blood, taken 28 days after the second AZD1222 dose. The receptor source for this set is an adult who received the AZD1222 COVID-19 vaccine. The CDR3 runs from the conserved cysteine through the conserved F or W. D genes are given only for firm matches. Clone size, where shown, is once, few, many, or a class for clones that have expanded.

clone size	J gene	V gene	D gene	CDR3 DNA	CDR3 protein
-	TRBJ1-1	TRBV19	-	TGTGCCTCCGAAGAGAGGACAGCGAACACTGAAGCTTTCTTT	CASEERTANTEAFF
-	TRBJ1-2	TRBV6-5	-	TGTGCCAGCAAAGAGAGTTCTAGGAGGGGCTACACCTTC	CASKESSRRGYTF
few	TRBJ2-1	TRBV20-1	-	TGCAGTGCTAGCCCGCCCATTGAGCAGTTCTTC	CSASPPIEQFF
-	TRBJ2-1	TRBV5-3	TRBD2	TGTGCCAGAAGCTTGGCCATTAGCGGGGGTAATGGTGAGCAGTTCTTC	CARSLAISGGNGEQFF
-	TRBJ1-5	TRBV11-3	-	TGTGCCAGCAGCTTAGATCGTAGTTGGCGTTGGCAGATCAATCAGCCCCAGCATTTT	CASSLDRSWRWQINQPQHF
-	TRBJ1-1	TRBV10-2	-	TGCGCCAGCAGAGAAGCACAGGGAGCGAACACTGAAGCTTTCTTT	CASREAQGANTEAFF
-	TRBJ2-7	TRBV28	TRBD1	TGTGCCAGCAGCGGAGAGGGACAGAGCTCCTACGAGCAGTACTTC	CASSGEGQSSYEQYF
-	TRBJ1-2	TRBV12-3/TRBV12-4	-	TGTGCCAGCAGTCGGACAGATTATGGCTACACCTTC	CASSRTDYGYTF
-	TRBJ1-1	TRBV5-1	-	TGCGCCAGCAGCCCTAATATGGGGAACACTGAAGCTTTCTTT	CASSPNMGNTEAFF
few	TRBJ2-3	TRBV18	-	TGTGCCAGCTCACCGAGCCAGCTAAGCACAGATACGCAGTATTTT	CASSPSQLSTDTQYF
-	TRBJ1-1	TRBV19	-	TGTGCCAGTAGTATTAGGAACACTGAAGCTTTCTTT	CASSIRNTEAFF
once	TRBJ1-1	TRBV19	-	TGTGCCAGTAAACCCGCAATGGGACATATGAACACTGAAGCTTTCTTT	CASKPAMGHMNTEAFF
-	TRBJ2-5	TRBV9	-	TGTGCCAGCAGCGTAGCGGGACTGGAGGAGACCCAGTACTTC	CASSVAGLEETQYF
-	TRBJ2-1	TRBV6-5	-	TGTGCCAGCAGACTAATGACAGGGAGGCATGAGCAGTTCTTC	CASRLMTGRHEQFF
-	TRBJ2-2	TRBV5-1	TRBD2	TGCGCCAGCAGCGGGACTAGCAATACCGGGGAGCTGTTTTTT	CASSGTSNTGELFF
-	TRBJ2-2	TRBV7-9	-	TGTGCCAGCAGCTTAGCCGGGGGTCCCCCCACCGGGGAGCTGTTTTTT	CASSLAGGPPTGELFF
-	TRBJ2-3	TRBV12-3/TRBV12-4	TRBD2	TGTGCCAGCAGCCGGGACTACTCAGATACGCAGTATTTT	CASSRDYSDTQYF
-	TRBJ1-2	TRBV6-1	TRBD1	TGTGCCAGCAGTGAATCGGGACAGGGGTACTATGGCTACACCTTC	CASSESGQGYYGYTF
-	TRBJ1-1	TRBV19	-	TGTGCCAGTAGTATCATCAGGGGAACCAACACTGAAGCTTTCTTT	CASSIIRGTNTEAFF
-	TRBJ2-5	TRBV5-1	TRBD2	TGCGCCAGCAGTTCCAAGCGGGAGCAAGAGACCCAGTACTTC	CASSSKREQETQYF
-	TRBJ1-6	TRBV5-6	-	TGTGCCAGCAGCTTGAGTGGCGTTGGTAATTCACCCCTCCACTTT	CASSLSGVGNSPLHF
-	TRBJ2-4	TRBV30	TRBD1	TGTGCCTGGAGTGTGGGGACAGGGTTAGCCAAAAACATTCAGTACTTC	CAWSVGTGLAKNIQYF
-	TRBJ2-1	TRBV3-1/TRBV3-2	TRBD2	TGTGCCAGCAGCCCTAATGGACTAGCCCGGTACAATGAGCAGTTCTTC	CASSPNGLARYNEQFF
-	TRBJ2-5	TRBV20-1	-	TGCAGGGACCGATCAGGATACTTC	CRDRSGYF
-	TRBJ2-1	TRBV7-3	TRBD2	TGTGCCAGCAGCTCGGTCCCTGAAGCGGGAGGGATCAATGAGCAGTTCTTC	CASSSVPEAGGINEQFF
-	TRBJ2-2	TRBV30	-	TGTGCCTGGAGTAAAAACAGGGACACCGGGGAGCTGTTTTTT	CAWSKNRDTGELFF
-	TRBJ2-5	TRBV7-2	TRBD2	TGTGCCAGCAGCCCCGGACTAGAACGGACCCAGTACTTC	CASSPGLERTQYF
-	TRBJ1-6	TRBV7-8	-	TGTGCCAGCAGCTTGCTGTCCGATAATTCACCCCTCCACTTT	CASSLLSDNSPLHF
-	TRBJ2-2	TRBV7-9	-	TGTGCCAGCAGCTTACAGGGATTGCTCACCGGGGAGCTGTTTTTT	CASSLQGLLTGELFF
-	TRBJ2-7	TRBV16	-	TGTGCCAGCAGCCAGATCAGGGGACCGACCACCTACGAGCAGTACTTC	CASSQIRGPTTYEQYF
-	TRBJ2-6	TRBV5-4	-	TGTGCCAGCAGCTGGGGTATAGTCCCTCTCTCTGGGGCCAACGTCCTGACTTTC	CASSWGIVPLSGANVLTF
-	TRBJ1-5	TRBV7-9	-	TGTGCCAGCAGCTTAGCTGGGAAGGGCAATCAGCCCCAGCATTTT	CASSLAGKGNQPQHF
-	TRBJ2-5	TRBV10-3	TRBD1	TGTGCCATCAGGGAGGGACAGGGGAAAGAGACCCAGTACTTC	CAIREGQGKETQYF
-	TRBJ1-3	TRBV2	-	TGTGCCAGCAGCCCGTCGGCATGGGGCTCTGGAAACACCATATATTTT	CASSPSAWGSGNTIYF
-	TRBJ1-6	TRBV11-2	TRBD1	TGTGCCAGCAGCAAATACAGGGGGCTCGAGTCACCCCTCCACTTT	CASSKYRGLESPLHF
-	TRBJ2-1	TRBV28	-	TGTGCCAGCCAGGGGCGGGAGTTAACCAATGAGCAGTTCTTC	CASQGRELTNEQFF
-	TRBJ2-7	TRBV5-4	-	TGTGCCAGCAGCTTTAGTCGGGGAGGCTCCTACGAGCAGTACTTC	CASSFSRGGSYEQYF
-	TRBJ1-2	TRBV7-2	TRBD1	TGTGCCAGCAGCCAAGGACAGGGGGCCAACTATGGCTACACCTTC	CASSQGQGANYGYTF
few	TRBJ1-1	TRBV3-1/TRBV3-2	-	TGTGCCAGCAGCTTCAGGGAGAACACTGAAGCTTTCTTT	CASSFRENTEAFF
-	TRBJ1-1	TRBV5-4	-	TGTGCCAGCAGCTTGACGGGGGGTCGTACTGAAGCTTTCTTT	CASSLTGGRTEAFF
once	TRBJ2-5	TRBV5-4	-	TGTGCCAGCAGCGGGACTTTAGAGACCCAGTACTTC	CASSGTLETQYF
-	TRBJ2-1	TRBV30	TRBD2	TGTGCCTGGAGTCAAGGACTAGCGGATACCAATGAGCAGTTCTTC	CAWSQGLADTNEQFF
-	TRBJ1-6	TRBV6-1	-	TGTGCCAGCAGTGAACCCGACAGAGAGAATTCACCCCTCCACTTT	CASSEPDRENSPLHF
-	TRBJ2-2	TRBV30	TRBD2	TGTGCCTTAGTTAGCGGGAGGGCCTTTTCATACACCGGGGAGCTGTTTTTT	CALVSGRAFSYTGELFF
-	TRBJ2-3	TRBV3-1/TRBV3-2	-	TGTGCCAGCAGCCAAGGTTTGGGGGCTCTAGATACGCAGTATTTT	CASSQGLGALDTQYF
-	TRBJ1-2	TRBV19	-	TGTGCCATTGGGACCCCCTATGGCTACACCTTC	CAIGTPYGYTF
-	TRBJ1-3	TRBV14	-	TGTGCCAGCAGCCTCAGGGGTCGAGCTGGAAACACCATATATTTT	CASSLRGRAGNTIYF
once	TRBJ1-5	TRBV5-6	TRBD1	TGTGCCAGCAGCCTGGGACAGATCATCAATCAGCCCCAGCATTTT	CASSLGQIINQPQHF
-	TRBJ2-1	TRBV9	-	TGTGCCAGCACCTCCGCAGACCAGGGGCCTAGTTACTACAATGAGCAGTTCTTC	CASTSADQGPSYYNEQFF
-	TRBJ1-2	TRBV12-3/TRBV12-4	-	TGTGCCAGCAGTTTTTACGGCCGCTATGGCTACACCTTC	CASSFYGRYGYTF
-	TRBJ1-1	TRBV12-3/TRBV12-4	-	TGTGCCAGCATGGGGAGCATAAGCGTCCTGGCTTTCTTT	CASMGSISVLAFF